This T cell receptor beta chain was recovered during a study of T cell repertoires in cytomegalovirus infection. For the study at large: The public TCR beta signatures pointed to both CMV infection and matching HLA type. General study findings and limits: In two of eight donors, the top clonotype was HLA-C-restricted CMV-specific. Cumulative frequency of public TCR beta families picked out carriers of CMV plus the relevant HLA.

TCRdb itself ran the reads through MiXCR, one entry per CDR3 protein. The sample includes approximately 1,000,000 distinct CDR3 sequences, about a third of them seen just once. The V end lost 9 bases, the J end lost 6 bases, and 18 bases lay between the germline ends. CDR3 length: 14 amino acids. Worth noting for this clonotype: What it binds is not known.

This sequence joins TRBV12-3 or TRBV12-4 and TRBJ2-1; TRBD1 might be the D (6 bases). The sequence came from a human donor in good health (CMV status not recorded). Some clones in this sample may be carry-over from other donors' samples. The sequencing here drew on cultured CD8+ T cells from PBMCs, taken from culture after CMV antigen stimulation. This CDR3 reads CASSPAGVVNEQFF. The CDR3 nucleotides are TGTGCCAGTAGCCCGGCAGGGGTGGTCAATGAGCAGTTCTTC.